This TCR beta chain was identified during a study of Graves' ophthalmopathy and Graves' hyperthyroidism. Study context: Hyperthyroidism counted as stable given no ophthalmopathy within 18 months of follow-up.

Germline CDR1 and CDR2: MGHDK and SYGVNS. CDR3 length: 14 residues. Notes on the study in general: Among expanded thyroid clonotypes above 0.001 frequency, most also occurred in blood.

This clonotype was found many times. What it recognizes is unknown. A much bigger clone sits one base away, suggesting this may be a read error. Scientists amplified the TCR beta CDR3 regions from RNA transcripts. After a first-round RT-PCR with HTBI primers, a second-round multiplex PCR was run. TCRdb redid the calling of the multiplex PCR reads with MiXCR, one entry per CDR3 protein. Of around 1,000,000 distinct CDR3 sequences in the sample, 35% to 45% were seen once. The sample comprised peripheral blood or thyroid tissue (not recorded which). The clonotype was recovered from an adult man with Graves' hyperthyroidism. V is TRBV25-1 and J is TRBJ1-6; 7 bases are shared with TRBD1. The DNA of the CDR3 is TGTGCCAGCAGAGCGACAGGGTCCAATTCACTCCTCCACTTT. Translating it yields CASRATGSNSLLHF. Combining the CDR3 with reference TRBV25-1 and TRBJ1-6 gives the whole variable domain EADIYQTPRYLVIGTGKKITLECSQTMGHDKMYWYQQDPGMELHLIHYSYGVNSTEKGDLSSESTVSRIRTEHFPLTLESARPSHTSQYLCASRATGSNSLLHFGNGTRLTVT.